This T cell receptor beta chain originates from a study of blood T cell repertoires in COVID-19. In the study overall: Sites in the United States, Italy and Spain provided acute and convalescent COVID-19 samples.

V was clipped by 3 bases and J by 4 bases, with 7 bases between them. Per germline, CDR1 MNHEY and CDR2 SMNVEV (reference sequence). This CDR3 is built from 13 residues. Here immunoSEQ multiplex PCR was the method, and the copy in TCRdb shows in-frame clones only, minus some. The repertoire holds some 300,000 clones, with 85% to 90% as singletons. The sequenced material came from PBMCs or T cells enriched from blood (not recorded which). This chain joins TRBV27 and TRBJ2-1; D is ambiguous. This TCR came from a woman aged 55-69 years in a cohort exposed to, infected with or recovered from COVID-19 (not recorded which). CDR3 coding DNA: TGTGCCAGCAGTTTGTCCGTATACAATGAGCAGTTCTTC. Its protein product is CASSLSVYNEQFF.